Listed here are 25 T cell receptor beta chains from one sample, sequenced in a study of cytomegalovirus exposure and HLA in healthy donors. Clones were read by immunoSEQ multiplex PCR, and TCRdb kept only the in-frame ones, dropping some. Of some 140,000 clones in the sample, around 83% are singletons; the top ten hold 2.1%. The sample taken for sequencing was PBMCs. The receptor set was obtained from a human donor in good health.

The chain has TRBV4-3 and TRBJ2-7; 8 positions match TRBD1. CDR1 is LGHNA, CDR2 YSLEER, per germline. After removal of 0 bases from V and 9 bases from J, the junction contained 7 bases not matched to a gene. The CDR3 has 14 residues. CDR3 sequence reads: CASSQDRGLGLQYF. CDR3 coding DNA: TGCGCCAGCAGCCAAGACAGGGGGCTTGGGCTGCAGTACTTC.

The sample holds a few counts of this clone. V is TRBV28 and J is TRBJ1-4; D gene ambiguous. The CDR3 has 11 residues. Germline-derived CDR1 and CDR2 are MDHEN and SYDVKM. DNA for the CDR3: TGTGCTACGGGAGATAATGAAAAACTGTTTTTT. It specifies CATGDNEKLFF.

The rearrangement joins TRBV5-1 to TRBJ2-7; a possible D gene is TRBD1 (6 bases). This CDR3 contains 14 residues. In germline, CDR1 is SGHRS, CDR2 YFSETQ. V lost 4 bases to trimming and J lost 2 bases, with 13 bases between them. In DNA form, the CDR3 reads TGCGCCAGCAGCACCTTACAGGGCCCCTACGAGCAGTACTTC. This sequence encodes CASSTLQGPYEQYF.

V is TRBV7-2 and J is TRBJ2-3; no clear D gene. The CDR3 loop spans 13 amino acids. Germline values: CDR1 SGHTA, CDR2 FQGNSA. The V end was cut by 2 bases, the J end by 4 bases, with 7 bases between. CDR3 DNA: TGTGCCAGCAGCTTACGGGTGGCAGATACGCAGTATTTT. Its translation: CASSLRVADTQYF.

The chain's CDR3 is CASSVRAGGPLNEQFF. DNA for the CDR3: TGTGCCAGCTCAGTCAGAGCGGGAGGGCCGCTTAATGAGCAGTTCTTC. This chain joins TRBV18 and TRBJ2-1, with 10 bases that match TRBD2. The CDR3 has 16 residues. Unmatched junction bases numbered 11, after V lost 5 bases and J lost 7 bases. Per germline, CDR1 KGHSH and CDR2 LQKENI.

The chain combines TRBV27 with TRBJ1-1; 9 nucleotides line up with TRBD1. The CDR3 has 16 residues. Germline CDR1 MNHEY, CDR2 SMNVEV (reference sequence). V lost 2 bases, J lost 0 bases, and 4 bases stayed unmatched. The CDR3 DNA is TGTGCCAGCAGTTTAGGGACAGGGTGGCTGAACACTGAAGCTTTCTTT. Amino acid sequence: CASSLGTGWLNTEAFF.

The chain is built from TRBV5-4 and TRBJ1-1; D gene unclear. Germline lookup yields CDR1 SGHNT and CDR2 YYREEE (reference sequence). CDR3 length: 14 amino acids. The V gene lost 3 bases and the J gene lost 1 base, with 10 bases spanning the gap. The CDR3 region is CASSSAGKNTEAFF. For the CDR3, the DNA is TGTGCCAGCAGCTCGGCCGGGAAGAACACTGAAGCTTTCTTT.

This CDR3 is CASHPRSTRETQYF. Written as DNA, the CDR3 is TGTGCCAGTCACCCCAGGTCCACGAGAGAGACCCAGTACTTC. The V and J genes are TRBV7-2 and TRBJ2-5, with D unclear. With 9 bases removed from V and 4 bases from J, the gap between germline ends came to 18 bases. Germline V gene data show CDR1 as SGHTA and CDR2 as FQGNSA. This CDR3 contains 14 residues.

The V and J genes are TRBV5-4 and TRBJ1-1; TRBD1 aligns across 8 bases. The germline V gene has CDR1 SGHNT and CDR2 YYREEE (reference sequence). CDR3 length: 14 amino acids. The V gene end was trimmed by 3 bases and the J gene end by 1 base; junction bases not matched to a gene: 2. For the CDR3, the DNA is TGTGCCAGCAGCTACACAGGGGGGAACACTGAAGCTTTCTTT. This gives the protein CASSYTGGNTEAFF.

J is TRBJ2-7 and V is TRBV4-1; D possibly corresponds to TRBD1 (6 bases). V lost 3 bases, J lost 10 bases, and 10 bases lay in between. CDR1 and CDR2 from the germline V gene are MGHRA and YSYEKL. The CDR3 is 11 amino acids. For the CDR3, the DNA is TGCGCCAGCAGCCAGGGGGCAGCCCAGTACTTC. Encoded protein: CASSQGAAQYF.

The V call is TRBV11-2, the J call TRBJ2-1, with 12 bases lining up with TRBD2. Germline trimming cut 2 bases from V and 7 bases from J; bases unmatched to any gene: 3. Germline lookup yields CDR1 SGHAT and CDR2 FQNNGV. This CDR3 spans 15 amino acids. The CDR3 nucleotides read TGTGCCAGCAGCTTAAGCACTAGCGGGGGGAATGAGCAGTTCTTC. This encodes CASSLSTSGGNEQFF.

The gene calls are TRBV7-6 and TRBJ2-7; 7 bases agree with TRBD2. From germline, CDR1 is SGHVS and CDR2 FNYEAQ. The CDR3 covers 15 residues. V trimming: 5 bases; J trimming: 4 bases; junction bases outside the gene matches: 11. The CDR3 DNA follows: TGTGCCAGCAGCCCTGGGGAGCAGCGGGGTTACGAGCAGTACTTC. It specifies CASSPGEQRGYEQYF.

This clone was observed a single time. One end of the junction fails to match germline, which may point to a read error. The chain uses TRBV7-7 and TRBJ2-2; 8 nucleotides agree with TRBD1. Germline CDR1 is SSHAT and CDR2 is FNYEAQ (reference sequence). The CDR3 totals 15 residues. The CDR3 reads CASSSTGASTGELFF. In DNA form, the CDR3 reads TGTGCTAGCAGCTCGACAGGGGCGAGCACCGGGGAGCTGTTTTTT.

The chain joins TRBV28 to TRBJ2-7; the D gene is possibly TRBD1 (6 bases). The CDR3 loop spans 15 amino acids. The germline V gene has CDR1 MDHEN and CDR2 SYDVKM. Trimming pared 1 base from V and 3 bases from J, leaving 13 bases between. The CDR3 loop reads CASSLYQGTNYEQYF. As DNA, the CDR3 is TGTGCCAGCAGTTTATACCAGGGGACGAACTACGAGCAGTACTTC.

This clone came up once. The genes are TRBV2 and TRBJ2-7, with TRBD1 identical over 9 bases. The germline V gene has CDR1 SNHLY and CDR2 FYNNEI. The CDR3 consists of 14 residues. With V trimmed by 5 bases and J by 5 bases, 7 bases remained unmatched. This CDR3 is CASSPGTGFHEQYF. DNA of the CDR3: TGTGCCAGCAGTCCCGGGACAGGGTTCCACGAGCAGTACTTC.

The DNA for the CDR3 is TGTGCCTGGAGTGTCCGCGGGAAAGACTACAATGAGCAGTTCTTC. The encoded protein is CAWSVRGKDYNEQFF. The V gene is TRBV30, the J gene TRBJ2-1, with a weak D call TRBD2 (6 bases). Trimming pared 0 bases from V and 3 bases from J, leaving 12 bases between. Germline V CDR1 and CDR2: GTSNPN, SVGIG (reference sequence). This CDR3 has 15 residues.

The genes are TRBV5-1 and TRBJ1-2; 7 bases agree with TRBD1. The germline CDR1 and CDR2 sequences are SGHRS and YFSETQ. This CDR3 is 14 amino acids long. V lost 2 bases and J lost 2; bases outside the gene matches: 3. In nucleotides, the CDR3 is TGCGCCAGCAGCTTTGGGGGACAGAACTATGGCTACACCTTC. Residues: CASSFGGQNYGYTF. Using reference TRBV5-1 and TRBJ1-2 for the parts outside the CDR3, the full variable domain is KAGVTQTPRYLIKTRGQQVTLSCSPISGHRSVSWYQQTPGQGLQFLFEYFSETQRNKGNFPGRFSGRQFSNSRSEMNVSTLELGDSALYLCASSFGGQNYGYTFGSGTRLTVV.

In its sample, this clone was seen once. V gene TRBV6-1 combines with J gene TRBJ2-7; 9 bases align to TRBD1. The CDR3 totals 15 residues. CDR1 and CDR2 (germline): MNHNS, SASEGT. The junction had 13 bases not matched to a gene; V was cut back by 9 bases and J by 4 bases. Here the CDR3 DNA reads TGTGCCAGTGGGATGGTCTACAGGGGGCTTTACGAGCAGTACTTC. Amino acids: CASGMVYRGLYEQYF.

The genes are TRBV5-1 and TRBJ1-1; 11 nucleotides line up with TRBD1. V gave up 5 bases and J gave up 10 bases; unmatched junction bases: 10. The V gene's germline CDR1 is SGHRS and CDR2 YFSETQ. CDR3 length: 14 residues. For the CDR3, the DNA is TGCGCCAGCAGTCTGGAGGACAGGGGGCGAGGAGCTTTCTTT. Translating it yields CASSLEDRGRGAFF.

This chain's CDR3 is CASSRRTSGRTLRTQYF. The CDR3 nucleotides are TGTGCCAGCAGCCGACGAACTAGCGGGAGGACGCTTAGGACGCAGTATTTT. The V call is TRBV13, the J call TRBJ2-3; 12 bases agree with TRBD2. This CDR3 is built from 17 residues. Germline V gene data show CDR1 as PRHDT and CDR2 as FYEKMQ (reference sequence). V was pared by 5 bases and J by 9 bases, with 15 bases of the junction left unmatched.

This clone appeared a single time. CDR3 sequence: CASIPSSGQGNTEAFF. The CDR3 nucleotides are TGCGCCAGCATACCGTCGTCGGGACAGGGAAACACTGAAGCTTTCTTT. J is TRBJ1-1 and V is TRBV10-1; the match to TRBD1 covers 9 bases. V lost 7 bases and J lost 2; bases outside the gene matches: 11. The CDR3 spans 16 residues. CDR1 and CDR2 (germline): WNHNN, SYGVQD (reference sequence).

The chain is built from TRBV7-2 and TRBJ2-1; TRBD1 is a possible D gene (6 bases). V dropped 3 bases and J dropped 2 bases, with 14 bases sitting between them. CDR3 size: 16 residues. Germline V gene lookup returns CDR1 SGHTA and CDR2 FQGNSA. The CDR3 DNA follows: TGTGCCAGCAGCTTTGCTGCAGGGGTCGCCTACAATGAGCAGTTCTTC. This sequence encodes CASSFAAGVAYNEQFF.

The CDR3 DNA is TGTGCCAGCAGATCGACCGGGGAGGGGACCCAGTACTTC. Residues: CASRSTGEGTQYF. V gene TRBV2 combines with J gene TRBJ2-5; 7 nucleotides align to TRBD2. Per the germline V gene, CDR1 is SNHLY and CDR2 is FYNNEI. The CDR3 has 13 amino acids. J gave up 7 bases and V 6 bases, and 8 bases lay outside the gene matches.

The chain employs TRBV23-1 and TRBJ1-5; possible D gene TRBD1, 5 bases. TRBV23-1 is an ORF; its function is uncertain. V was clipped by 8 bases and J by 2 bases, with 22 bases between them. The CDR3 has 17 residues. CDR3 amino acids: CASGGVKQVVCNQPQHF. CDR3 nucleotide sequence: TGCGCCAGCGGGGGGGTCAAACAGGTAGTTTGCAATCAGCCCCAGCATTTT.

The gene calls are TRBV4-3 and TRBJ1-2; perhaps TRBD1 as D (5 bases). CDR3 size: 15 residues. The germline V gene has CDR1 LGHNA and CDR2 YSLEER. The V end lost 0 bases, the J end lost 3 bases, and 11 bases lay between the germline ends. The CDR3 bases are TGCGCCAGCAGCCAAGATTGGCAGGGCCACTATGGCTACACCTTC. Amino acid sequence: CASSQDWQGHYGYTF.